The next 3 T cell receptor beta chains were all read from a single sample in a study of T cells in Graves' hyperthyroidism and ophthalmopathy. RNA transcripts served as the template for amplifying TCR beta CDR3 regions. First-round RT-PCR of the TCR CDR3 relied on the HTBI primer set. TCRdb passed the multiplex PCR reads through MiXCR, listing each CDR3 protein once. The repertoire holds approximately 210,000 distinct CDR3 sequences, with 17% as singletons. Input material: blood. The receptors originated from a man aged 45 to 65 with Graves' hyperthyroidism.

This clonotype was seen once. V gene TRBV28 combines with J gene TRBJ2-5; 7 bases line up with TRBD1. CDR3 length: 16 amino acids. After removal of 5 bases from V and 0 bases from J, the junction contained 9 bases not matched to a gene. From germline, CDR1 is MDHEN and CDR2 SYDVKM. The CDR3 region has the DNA TGTGCCAGCAGTCTTCCGGGACAGCCGAACCAAGAGACCCAGTACTTC. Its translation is CASSLPGQPNQETQYF. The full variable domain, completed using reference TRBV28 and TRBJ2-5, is DVKVTQSSRYLVKRTGEKVFLECVQDMDHENMFWYRQDPGLGLRLIYFSYDVKMKEKGDIPEGYSVSREKKERFSLILESASTNQTSMYLCASSLPGQPNQETQYFGPGTRLLVL.

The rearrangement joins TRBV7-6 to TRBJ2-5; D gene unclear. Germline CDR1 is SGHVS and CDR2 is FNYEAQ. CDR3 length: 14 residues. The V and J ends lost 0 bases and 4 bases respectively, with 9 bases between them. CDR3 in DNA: TGTGCCAGCAGCTTAGCGCGGCTCCCAGAGACCCAGTACTTC. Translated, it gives CASSLARLPETQYF. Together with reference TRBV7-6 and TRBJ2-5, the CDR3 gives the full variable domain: GAGVSQSPRYKVTKRGQDVALRCDPISGHVSLYWYRQALGQGPEFLTYFNYEAQQDKSGLPNDRFSAERPEGSISTLTIQRTEQRDSAMYRCASSLARLPETQYFGPGTRLLVL.

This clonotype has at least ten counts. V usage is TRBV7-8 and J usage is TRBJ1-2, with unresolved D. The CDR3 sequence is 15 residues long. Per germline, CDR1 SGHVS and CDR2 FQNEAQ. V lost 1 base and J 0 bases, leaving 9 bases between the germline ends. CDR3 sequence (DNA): TGTGCCAGCAGCTTAGGAAGGGCCGCTAACTATGGCTACACCTTC. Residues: CASSLGRAANYGYTF. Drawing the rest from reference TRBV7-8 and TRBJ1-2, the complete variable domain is GAGVSQSPRYKVAKRGQDVALRCDPISGHVSLFWYQQALGQGPEFLTYFQNEAQLDKSGLPSDRFFAERPEGSVSTLKIQRTQQEDSAVYLCASSLGRAANYGYTFGSGTRLTVV.